A selection of T cell receptor beta chains follows, all from one sample in a study of naive and memory T cell subsets. A single record per CDR3 protein comes from TCRdb applying MiXCR to the UMI-ligation and nested PCR reads. The profile covers 95,000 to 150,000 distinct CDR3 sequences, with around 35% appearing a single time and about 0.85% taken by the ten largest. Sequencing was done on a sample of central memory CD4+ T cells from blood. Every receptor here comes from a human donor in good health. The CDR3 runs from the conserved cysteine through the conserved F or W. D genes are given only for firm matches. Rows give clone size only sometimes, using once, few, many, or a class for an expanded clone.

clone_size	d_call	v_call	cdr3_length	j_call	cdr3_nt	cdr3_aa
-	TRBD1	TRBV24-1	18	TRBJ2-1	TGTGCCACCAGTGTCGGGACAGGGGGCGTTACTTCTAACAATGAGCAGTTCTTC	CATSVGTGGVTSNNEQFF
-	TRBD1	TRBV6-6	13	TRBJ2-7	TGTGCCAGCAGTTACGGGACAGTGGGGGAGCAGTACTTC	CASSYGTVGEQYF
few	-	TRBV20-1	13	TRBJ2-5	TGCAGTGCCGCCTGGGCAGGGACAGAGACCCAGTACTTC	CSAAWAGTETQYF
few	TRBD2	TRBV6-6	15	TRBJ2-3	TGTGCCAGCAGCCTAAGCGGGAGAGGAGCAGATACGCAGTATTTT	CASSLSGRGADTQYF
few	-	TRBV6-5	13	TRBJ2-1	TGTGCCAGTAGTGGGGAGATGCACAATGAGCAGTTCTTC	CASSGEMHNEQFF
-	-	TRBV2	14	TRBJ1-2	TGTGCCAGCAGTGGAGGGGACGGGTTTAGTGGCTACACCTTC	CASSGGDGFSGYTF
-	-	TRBV3-1	12	TRBJ1-3	TGTGCCAGCAGCCGGGAATCGAGTCCCATATATTTT	CASSRESSPIYF
few	TRBD2	TRBV7-9	18	TRBJ2-3	TGTGCCAGCAGCTTAGCAAAAGGGACTAGCGGGAGATCAGATACGCAGTATTTT	CASSLAKGTSGRSDTQYF
-	TRBD1	TRBV20-1	14	TRBJ2-7	TGCAGTGCTAGAGAAGGGACAGGGGGCTACGAGCAGTACTTC	CSAREGTGGYEQYF
-	-	TRBV7-8	14	TRBJ2-2	TGTGCCAGCAGCTTGAGGCTGGGGGGCGGGGAGCTGTTTTTT	CASSLRLGGGELFF
-	-	TRBV15	13	TRBJ2-7	TGTGCCACCAGCAGAGACTTGGGTTACGAGCAGTACTTC	CATSRDLGYEQYF
-	TRBD2	TRBV5-1	16	TRBJ2-4	TGCGCCAGCAGCCCAACCTCAAGCGGGATTTCCGTCATTCAGTACTTC	CASSPTSSGISVIQYF
-	-	TRBV5-6	17	TRBJ1-1	TGTGCCAGCAGCTTGGGGGAGGTTAGAAGGAAAAACACTGAAGCTTTCTTT	CASSLGEVRRKNTEAFF
once	-	TRBV6-2/TRBV6-3	13	TRBJ2-1	TGTGCCAGCAGAAGTCCTTATCCCGATGAGCAGTTCTTC	CASRSPYPDEQFF
many	-	TRBV20-1	12	TRBJ2-5	TGCAGTGCTCCCGGCCACCAAGAGACCCAGTACTTC	CSAPGHQETQYF
-	-	TRBV10-3	12	TRBJ2-5	TGTGCCATCGGGGGGCGGCAAGAGACCCAGTACTTC	CAIGGRQETQYF
-	-	TRBV5-1	15	TRBJ2-1	TGCGCCAGCAGCTTTGACAGATCGATACCCAATGAGCAGTTCTTC	CASSFDRSIPNEQFF
-	TRBD2	TRBV6-5	13	TRBJ2-5	TGTGCCAGCCGGGGGACTATACAAGAGACCCAGTACTTC	CASRGTIQETQYF